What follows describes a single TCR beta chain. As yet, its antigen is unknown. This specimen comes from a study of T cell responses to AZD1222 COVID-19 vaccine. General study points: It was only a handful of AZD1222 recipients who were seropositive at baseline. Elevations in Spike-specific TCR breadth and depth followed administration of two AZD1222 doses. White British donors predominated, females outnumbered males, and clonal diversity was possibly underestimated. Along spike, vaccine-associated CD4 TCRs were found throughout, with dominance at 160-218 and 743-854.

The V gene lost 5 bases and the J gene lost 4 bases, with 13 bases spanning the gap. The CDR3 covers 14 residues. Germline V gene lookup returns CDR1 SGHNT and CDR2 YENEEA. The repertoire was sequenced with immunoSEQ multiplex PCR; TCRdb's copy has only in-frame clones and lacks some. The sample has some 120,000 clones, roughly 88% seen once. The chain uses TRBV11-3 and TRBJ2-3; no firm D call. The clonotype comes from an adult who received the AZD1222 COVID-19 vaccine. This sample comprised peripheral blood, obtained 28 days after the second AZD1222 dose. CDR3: CASSLEYYSDTQYF. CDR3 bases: TGTGCCAGCAGCCTGGAGTACTATTCAGATACGCAGTATTTT. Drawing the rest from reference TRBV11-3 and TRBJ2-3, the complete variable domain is EAGVVQSPRYKIIEKKQPVAFWCNPISGHNTLYWYLQNLGQGPELLIRYENEEAVDDSQLPKDRFSAERLKGVDSTLKIQPAELGDSAVYLCASSLEYYSDTQYFGPGTRLTVL.